The 25 T cell receptor beta chains reported below all come from one sample, sequenced in a study of cytomegalovirus exposure and HLA in healthy donors. With 60 Vbeta and 13 Jbeta primers, the PCR was carried out. The protocol was immunoSEQ multiplex PCR, while the TCRdb copy is restricted to in-frame clones and leaves out a portion. The sample has roughly 140,000 clones, roughly 80% seen once. The specimen was PBMCs. The source of these receptors is a middle-aged man in good health and CMV-seropositive.

This sequence joins TRBV19 and TRBJ1-3; no firm D call. This CDR3 comprises 14 residues. V was clipped by 8 bases and J by 2 bases, with 13 bases between them. The germline gives CDR1 LNHDA, CDR2 SQIVND (reference sequence). In DNA, the CDR3 is TGTGCCAGTTGGAGGGCGGCGGCTGGAAACACCATATATTTT. It yields the protein CASWRAAAGNTIYF.

The chain couples TRBV7-9 to TRBJ1-5; possible D gene TRBD1, 6 bases. V lost 5 bases and J 6 bases, leaving 20 bases between the germline ends. The CDR3 has 16 amino acids. Looked up from germline, CDR1 is SEHNR and CDR2 is FQNEAQ (reference sequence). The CDR3 spells CASSQFREGEAQPQHF. Written as DNA, the CDR3 is TGTGCCAGCAGCCAATTTCGGGAGGGGGAGGCTCAGCCCCAGCATTTT.

The rearrangement joins TRBV7-8 to TRBJ2-5, with TRBD2 matching over 15 bases. CDR3 length: 16 amino acids. V was pared by 5 bases and J by 4 bases, with 5 bases of the junction left unmatched. Germline assignment: CDR1 SGHVS and CDR2 FQNEAQ. Here the CDR3 reads CASSPVGLAGGETQYF. Here the CDR3 DNA reads TGTGCCAGCAGCCCAGTGGGACTAGCGGGGGGAGAGACCCAGTACTTC.

This clone was picked up a small number of times. The rearrangement uses TRBV6-5 and TRBJ1-2, with TRBD1 identical over 8 bases. The CDR3 sequence is 13 residues long. Trimming at V came to 5 bases and at J to 7 bases, leaving 6 bases not matched to a gene. In germline, CDR1 is MNHEY, CDR2 SVGAGI. This CDR3 reads CASSEGTGGGYTF. The CDR3 DNA follows: TGTGCCAGCAGTGAAGGGACAGGTGGTGGCTACACCTTC.

The chain is built from TRBV5-4 and TRBJ2-7; perhaps TRBD1 as D (5 bases). The CDR3 has 15 residues. Germline V gene data show CDR1 as SGHNT and CDR2 as YYREEE (reference sequence). The V and J ends lost 3 bases and 1 base respectively, with 14 bases between them. In nucleotides, the CDR3 is TGTGCCAGCAGCTCCGGGCTAAGGGGATCCTACGAGCAGTACTTC. Translated: CASSSGLRGSYEQYF. Together with reference TRBV5-4 and TRBJ2-7, the CDR3 gives the full variable domain: ETGVTQSPTHLIKTRGQQVTLRCSSQSGHNTVSWYQQALGQGPQFIFQYYREEENGRGNFPPRFSGLQFPNYSSELNVNALELDDSALYLCASSSGLRGSYEQYFGPGTRLTVT.

The V and J genes are TRBV2 and TRBJ2-4; D ambiguous. The V gene's germline CDR1 is SNHLY and CDR2 FYNNEI. The CDR3 is made up of 12 amino acids. V dropped 5 bases and J dropped 8 bases, with 10 bases sitting between them. The CDR3 here is CASSRQIDIQYF. The CDR3 nucleotides are TGTGCCAGCAGTCGACAAATCGACATTCAGTACTTC.

The chain is built from TRBV6-6 and TRBJ2-7, with 8 bases identical to TRBD1. Germline V gene sequence: CDR1 MNHNY, CDR2 SVGAGI (reference sequence). J lost 3 bases, V lost 7 bases, and 8 bases had no gene match. CDR3 size: 14 residues. The CDR3 nucleotides read TGTGCCAGCAATCCGGGACAGGCCTACTACGAGCAGTACTTC. Its translation is CASNPGQAYYEQYF.

V and J are TRBV7-2 and TRBJ2-7; 12 nucleotides match TRBD2. The V and J ends lost 2 bases and 3 bases, in that order; junction bases with no gene match: 14. The V gene's germline CDR1 is SGHTA and CDR2 FQGNSA. The CDR3 consists of 19 residues. In DNA form, the CDR3 reads TGTGCCAGCAGCTTAAAGCTAAGGACTAGCGGGACGAGCTTCTACGAGCAGTACTTC. It is translated as CASSLKLRTSGTSFYEQYF.

The V and J genes are TRBV30 and TRBJ1-1, with 9 bases that match TRBD1. V dropped 6 bases and J dropped 1; count of bases not matched to a gene: 9. Germline CDR1 reads GTSNPN; CDR2 reads SVGIG (reference sequence). This CDR3 region has 15 residues. The DNA for the CDR3 is TGTGCCTGTTCTACCGGGACAGGGACGAACACTGAAGCTTTCTTT. Translated: CACSTGTGTNTEAFF. The full variable domain, with the rest looked up from reference TRBV30 and TRBJ1-1, is SQTIHQWPATLVQPVGSPLSLECTVEGTSNPNLYWYRQAAGRGLQLLFYSVGIGQISSEVPQNLSASRPQDRQFILSSKKLLLSDSGFYLCACSTGTGTNTEAFFGQGTRLTVV.

This chain joins TRBV6-1 and TRBJ1-4, with TRBD1 matching over 10 bases. There are 15 residues in the CDR3. Germline V gives CDR1 MNHNS, CDR2 SASEGT. V was pared by 4 bases and J by 5 bases, with 4 bases of the junction left unmatched. The CDR3 nucleotides read TGTGCCAGCAGTGGTGGGGGACAGGGGAATGAAAAACTGTTTTTT. This codes for CASSGGGQGNEKLFF.

V usage is TRBV2 and J usage is TRBJ1-2, with TRBD1 matching 7 bases. The CDR3 loop spans 15 amino acids. V dropped 8 bases and J dropped 2; count of bases not matched to a gene: 11. Germline V lookup: CDR1 SNHLY, CDR2 FYNNEI. The CDR3 DNA reads TGTGCCAGCGGCCTAGGGGGACAGTTAAACTATGGCTACACCTTC. As protein: CASGLGGQLNYGYTF.

The chain recombines TRBV6-6 with TRBJ2-7, with 7 bases lining up with TRBD1. J gave up 2 bases and V 6 bases, and 7 bases lay outside the gene matches. This CDR3 region has 14 residues. From germline, CDR1 is MNHNY and CDR2 SVGAGI (reference sequence). The CDR3 is CASRPGQITYEQYF. In DNA, the CDR3 is TGTGCCAGCAGACCGGGACAGATAACCTACGAGCAGTACTTC.

V is TRBV2 and J is TRBJ2-7, with no clear D. V lost 7 bases, J lost 0 bases, and 10 bases lay in between. This CDR3 has 13 residues. CDR1 is SNHLY, CDR2 FYNNEI, per germline. CDR3 protein: CASKHGPSYEQYF. The CDR3 nucleotides read TGTGCCAGCAAACATGGGCCCTCCTACGAGCAGTACTTC.

This sequence joins TRBV6-5 and TRBJ1-6; D is perhaps TRBD1 (5 bases). The V end lost 6 bases, the J end lost 7 bases, and 13 bases lay between the germline ends. CDR1 is MNHEY and CDR2 is SVGAGI in the germline V gene. There are 14 residues in the CDR3. CDR3 residues: CASRPDGANSPLHF. The CDR3 DNA is TGTGCCAGCAGACCAGATGGGGCAAATTCACCCCTCCACTTT.

J is TRBJ2-7 and V is TRBV7-2; 8 nucleotides align to TRBD1. The germline V gene has CDR1 SGHTA and CDR2 FQGNSA. J lost 3 bases, V lost 1 base, and 8 bases had no gene match. This CDR3 is 16 amino acids long. The CDR3 DNA reads TGTGCCAGCAGCTTAGACACTGAGGGACAGGACTACGAGCAGTACTTC. This gives the protein CASSLDTEGQDYEQYF.

V is TRBV11-3 and J is TRBJ2-3, with TRBD1 matching over 9 bases. The CDR3 length is 13 residues. The J segment lost 5 bases and the V segment lost 8 bases, leaving 5 bases of the junction unmatched. The germline V gene encodes CDR1 SGHNT and CDR2 YENEEA. CDR3 coding DNA: TGTGCCAGCTTGGGACAGGGTGAAGATACGCAGTATTTT. Its translation is CASLGQGEDTQYF.

V and J are TRBV10-1 and TRBJ2-5; 7 positions agree with TRBD1. V lost 5 bases and J lost 4; bases outside the gene matches: 4. The CDR3 sequence is 13 residues long. Germline V gives CDR1 WNHNN, CDR2 SYGVQD (reference sequence). Here the CDR3 reads CASSRTGRETQYF. CDR3 bases: TGCGCCAGCAGTAGGACAGGTCGAGAGACCCAGTACTTC.

The rearrangement uses TRBV30 and TRBJ1-2, with 7 bases fitting TRBD1. CDR1 is GTSNPN, CDR2 SVGIG, per germline (reference sequence). The CDR3 runs to 14 residues. V lost 2 bases to trimming and J lost 1 base; unmatched junction nucleotides: 4. Written as DNA, the CDR3 is TGTGCCTGGAGTAGGGACAGCGGTAACTATGGCTACACCTTC. Translated: CAWSRDSGNYGYTF.

The chain links TRBV27 to TRBJ1-2; the match to TRBD1 covers 10 bases. CDR1 MNHEY and CDR2 SMNVEV come from the germline V gene (reference sequence). With V trimmed by 5 bases and J by 7 bases, 10 bases remained unmatched. This CDR3 contains 15 residues. The CDR3 loop reads CASSQLGTGVGGYTF. The CDR3 bases are TGTGCCAGCAGTCAACTCGGGACAGGGGTAGGTGGCTACACCTTC.

The V and J genes are TRBV7-9 and TRBJ2-1; D perhaps matches TRBD1 (6 bases). The CDR3 totals 15 residues. Trimming left V 6 bases short and J 4 bases short, with 16 bases between. Germline loops: CDR1 SEHNR, CDR2 FQNEAQ (reference sequence). This chain's CDR3 is CASSFQGSRYNEQFF. As DNA, the CDR3 is TGTGCCAGCAGTTTTCAGGGGTCCCGGTACAATGAGCAGTTCTTC.

The chain couples TRBV4-1 to TRBJ1-2; unclear D gene. CDR3 length: 13 residues. The germline V and J ends were trimmed by 1 base and 7 bases, with 10 bases remaining between them. Germline V gene sequence: CDR1 MGHRA, CDR2 YSYEKL. Here the CDR3 DNA reads TGCGCCAGCAGCCAAGTGGGAGAGGGTGGCTACACCTTC. Amino acids: CASSQVGEGGYTF.

V gene TRBV6-5 combines with J gene TRBJ1-5; D gene ambiguous. Trimming removed 2 bases at V and 1 base at J, with 6 bases between. Germline-derived CDR1 and CDR2 are MNHEY and SVGAGI. The CDR3 has 14 residues. CDR3 protein: CASSYQQSNQPQHF. CDR3 bases: TGTGCCAGCAGTTACCAACAGAGCAATCAGCCCCAGCATTTT.

In this sample, this clone turned up once. CDR3 loop: CASSHTQPLGAGGFEQYF. In nucleotides, the CDR3 is TGCGCCAGCAGCCATACTCAACCCCTCGGGGCAGGGGGCTTCGAGCAGTACTTC. The J gene is TRBJ2-7, the V gene TRBV4-1; 8 bases match TRBD1. The CDR3 loop spans 18 amino acids. Unmatched junction bases numbered 19, after V lost 3 bases and J lost 6 bases. Germline V gene data show CDR1 as MGHRA and CDR2 as YSYEKL.

This clone appeared a single time. The chain combines TRBV5-1 with TRBJ1-4, with TRBD1 identical over 9 bases. Germline V gives CDR1 SGHRS, CDR2 YFSETQ. After removal of 0 bases from V and 8 bases from J, the junction contained 2 bases not matched to a gene. The CDR3 loop spans 14 amino acids. CDR3 coding DNA: TGCGCCAGCAGCTTGGGACAGGGGGTCGAAAAACTGTTTTTT. Protein: CASSLGQGVEKLFF.

Worth noting for this clone: At one end the junction does not follow the germline gene, possibly because of a read error. The chain employs TRBV7-7 and TRBJ2-2, with D possibly TRBD1 on 5 matching bases. This CDR3 region has 12 residues. From germline, CDR1 is SSHAT and CDR2 FNYEAQ (reference sequence). DNA of the CDR3: TGTGCTAGCAGAACAGGAAACGGGGAGCTGTTTTTT. The encoded protein is CASRTGNGELFF.